This T cell receptor beta chain was sequenced during a study of blood T cells in healthy people across ages. Together with a sample-barcoded 5' primer, a J-beta primer mix was included in a second PCR lasting roughly 6 to 12 cycles. At least 2.5 million CDR3-containing paired-end reads were obtained per sample. TCRdb reprocessed the 5' RACE reads via MiXCR and lists one record per CDR3 protein. Here the sample spans 1.5 million to 2 million distinct CDR3 sequences, roughly 32% being singletons. With 6 bases removed from V and 4 bases from J, the gap between germline ends came to 9 bases. The CDR3 runs to 12 residues. The germline V gene has CDR1 LNHDA and CDR2 SQIVND (reference sequence).

The specimen sequenced was blood. This sequence was found in a woman in her twenties or thirties in good health. The chain joins TRBV19 to TRBJ1-1, with unresolved D. The CDR3: CASRRVSTEAFF. The CDR3 coding sequence is TGTGCCAGTAGGAGGGTGAGCACTGAAGCTTTCTTT.